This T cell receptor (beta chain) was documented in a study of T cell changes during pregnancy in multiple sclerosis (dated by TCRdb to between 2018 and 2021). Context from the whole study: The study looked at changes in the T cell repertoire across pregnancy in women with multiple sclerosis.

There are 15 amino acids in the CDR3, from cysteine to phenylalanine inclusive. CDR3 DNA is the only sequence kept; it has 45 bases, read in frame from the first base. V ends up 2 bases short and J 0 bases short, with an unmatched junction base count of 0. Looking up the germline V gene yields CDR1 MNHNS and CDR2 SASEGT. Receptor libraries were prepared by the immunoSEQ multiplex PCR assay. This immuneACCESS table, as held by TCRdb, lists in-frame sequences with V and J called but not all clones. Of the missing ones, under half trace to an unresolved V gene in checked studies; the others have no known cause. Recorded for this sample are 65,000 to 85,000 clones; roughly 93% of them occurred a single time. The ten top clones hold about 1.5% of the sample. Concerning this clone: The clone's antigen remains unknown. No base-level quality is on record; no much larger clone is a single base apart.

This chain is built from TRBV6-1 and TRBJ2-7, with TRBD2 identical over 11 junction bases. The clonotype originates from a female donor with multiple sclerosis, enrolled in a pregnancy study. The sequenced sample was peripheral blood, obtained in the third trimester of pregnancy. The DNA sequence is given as TGTGCCAGCAGTGAACTAGCGGGGGGCTCCTACGAGCAGTACTTC. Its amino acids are CASSELAGGSYEQYF.